The TCR beta chain under discussion was sequenced for a study of regulatory T cells in long-lasting Graves disease (dated by TCRdb to the early 2020s). Study-level background: Newly diagnosed Graves' disease patients had taken antithyroid drugs for less than 3 months. Peripheral blood TCR sequencing and RNA sequencing compared persistent Graves' disease patients with newly diagnosed Graves' disease patients. The study took place in China and was registered as a clinical trial. TCR sequencing covered approximately 13 persistent and 20 newly diagnosed Graves' disease patients, about 35 samples in total. Results and caveats for the whole study, not just this receptor: Patients with persistent disease shared more public clonotypes (roughly 2,900) than newly diagnosed patients did (966). TRBV28, TRBJ1-2 and TRBJ2-5 were preferentially used in persistent disease, while TRBV20-1 and TRBJ2-1 were favored in newly diagnosed disease. The small sample size was acknowledged by the authors as a limitation that may reduce accuracy. Sequencing and analysis were limited to the TCR beta chain. Persistent Graves' disease patients showed lower TCR Shannon entropy and fewer highly expanded clones than newly diagnosed patients, suggesting clonal expansion. Only peripheral blood was studied, because thyroid tissue, the primary lesion, was inaccessible.

Per the publication, the time point label means: newly diagnosed GD, antithyroid drugs for less than 3 months. For both TCR sequencing and RNA sequencing, RNA was extracted from PBMCs using TRIzol. The diagnosis of Graves' disease was made according to American Thyroid Association guidelines. Patients were recruited from an endocrinology department in Xi'an, China. Each patient gave approximately 9.7 milliliters of peripheral blood, collected in an EDTA anticoagulant tube. Ficoll Paque Plus density gradient separation was used to isolate PBMCs, and no further T cell sorting was performed. An Agilent 2100 Bioanalyzer and agarose gel were used to check RNA quality, and a NanoDrop 2000 was used to measure RNA concentration. The CDR3 holds 17 amino acids from the cysteine to the phenylalanine. Just the 51-base CDR3 DNA is kept, in frame starting at base 1. CDR1 and CDR2 were assigned from the germline V gene as SGDLS and YYNGEE. The V end gives up 0 bases and the J end 5 bases, leaving 11 bases in the junction not matched to a gene.

Preparation of the library involved multiplex PCR. TCRdb lists the instrument as Illumina HiSeq 4000. TCR beta libraries were built with iRepertoire HTBI primers and Arm-PCR amplification of CDR3 regions. Gel purification was performed on PCR products prior to sequencing. The paper's processing steps were these. Across samples, 62 TRBV and roughly 15 TRBJ segments were identified and used for gene usage analysis of CDR3 amino acid clonotypes. COPE and FqMerger were used to merge the filtered high-quality paired reads into contigs. BLAST was used to align contigs to IMGT TRBV, TRBD and TRBJ reference genes, with CDR3 defined following IMGT. Highly expanded clones were defined as clonotypes with a frequency above 0.1%. Shannon entropy was used to measure repertoire diversity, and the Gini coefficient was used to measure V-J evenness. A clonotype was considered public if more than one individual shared it. TCRdb itself trimmed the public reads at Q25 with fastp, ran MiXCR and retained productive beta chains. All rows with the same CDR3 protein become a single entry with the most common DNA and genes. TCRdb assigned the V and J calls; the authors' analysis was not used. The sample profile shows more than 400,000 distinct CDR3 sequences; roughly 15% of them were found once. Of the sample, around 10% falls within the top ten clones.

Only a few counts were recorded for this clonotype. This clone's antigen is unknown. No base-level quality is on record; no much larger clone is a single base apart. The same specimen was also included in a second study, on T cells in Graves' hyperthyroidism and ophthalmopathy. The second study, in turn, reports: A patient counted as having stable Graves' hyperthyroidism if no progression to ophthalmopathy occurred over 18 months of follow-up. The hyperthyroidism patients were between 18 and 65 years old and newly diagnosed, with a disease duration of less than 2 months. Exclusion was applied to patients with uncontrolled infections, other autoimmune diseases, pregnancy or lactation. Diagnoses were based on clinical symptoms, serum thyroxine and TRAb, thyroid ultrasound and orbital computed tomography. A first-round RT-PCR of the TCR CDR3 used the HTBI primer set with the Qiagen OneStep RT-PCR kit. Most expanded thyroid clonotypes (frequency above 0.001) were also found in blood, which suggests that blood repertoires may mirror thyroid immune responses. In cross-validation, a model built on a 13 V-J signature told ophthalmopathy apart from stable hyperthyroidism with under 90% sensitivity and about 81% specificity, and in testing the same model reached 80%/75%. In validation, the model predicted progression to ophthalmopathy a median of about 6.5 months before onset, with about 64% sensitivity and about 75% specificity. A discovery cohort of about 100 patients, about 44 with Graves' ophthalmopathy and approximately 60 with stable Graves' hyperthyroidism, was used to find distinguishing TCR V-J signatures. Whether ophthalmopathy could be predicted prospectively was tested in an independent validation cohort made up of about 18 hyperthyroidism patients plus 17 patients who later progressed to ophthalmopathy. For training and testing, the 100 or so patients in the discovery cohort were randomly divided in a 7:3 ratio. The study also compared thyroid tissue and blood T-cell repertoires from several Graves' hyperthyroidism patients. Once sampling was done, hyperthyroidism patients were given methimazole at a starting dose of 30 mg daily, whereas ophthalmopathy patients were given high-dose intravenous methylprednisolone. Libraries were constructed in a second round of multiplex PCR, after which size selection and purification were carried out. Sequencing of the libraries was done on an Illumina HiSeq2000 using paired-end 100 bp reads. SOAPnuke was used to process the raw data, with reads discarded if the reads contained adapters or uncalled bases, had a mean Phred below 15, or lacked an exact constant-primer or identifier match. High-quality paired reads were merged with COPE v1.2.5, and unique nucleotide sequences were defined as clonotypes. Clonotypes were aligned to IMGT TRBV, TRBD and TRBJ reference segments using MiTCR v1.1. Analysis was restricted to V-J combinations with a frequency above 0.0001, which covered roughly 99% of repertoires. A TCS score was defined as the ratio between F50 (clonal expansion) and ExV (chaos), using BLOSUM62-based TCRdist between CDR3 peptides within each V-J. Welch's t-statistics and random forest reduced around 510 V-J features to 13, which were used in a naive Bayes classifier (R e1071). Sample size was not statistically predetermined, and investigators were not blinded to group allocation. According to the paper, TCR Vbeta CDR3 sequencing was carried out on around 140 peripheral blood samples, which came from approximately 41 ophthalmopathy, around 75 hyperthyroidism and some 17 progressor patients.

The TCR originated in a young woman with Graves disease. Donor details come from another sample of the same person, matched by shared clones. Specimen: peripheral blood mononuclear cells (PBMCs), collected at new diagnosis, from a patient treated with antithyroid drugs. This chain is built from TRBV9 and TRBJ2-1, with TRBD2 matching 7 junction bases. In nucleotide form, the sequence is TGTGCCAGCAGCGTAGCCCAATCCGGGAGGCCCAACAATGAGCAGTTCTTC. It specifies CASSVAQSGRPNNEQFF.